Listed here are 25 T cell receptor beta chains from one sample, sequenced in a study of a mutant IDH1 vaccine in newly diagnosed glioma. Time point of the sample: week 35, safety follow-up. Topical imiquimod accompanied each vaccine dose, which consisted of 300 ug of mutant IDH1 20-mer peptide. Produced via immunoSEQ multiplex PCR; TCRdb's table is partial and in-frame only. This repertoire shows about 31,000 clones, about 80% found once; its top ten account for 15%. No antigens are known for them. Sequences were derived from PBMCs, sampled from a glioma patient whose treatment included an IDH1 peptide vaccine. Source of these receptors: a young man with glioma.

The chain joins TRBV11-2 to TRBJ1-1, with no clear D. V was shortened by 5 bases and J by 0 bases, with 13 bases between the two germline ends. Germline-derived CDR1 and CDR2 are SGHAT and FQNNGV. The CDR3 sequence is 15 residues long. CDR3 sequence reads: CASSPAATMNTEAFF. The CDR3 nucleotides read TGTGCCAGCAGCCCTGCCGCCACCATGAACACTGAAGCTTTCTTT.

The chain uses TRBV18 and TRBJ2-7, with 12 bases lining up with TRBD2. CDR1 KGHSH and CDR2 LQKENI come from the germline V gene. This CDR3 has 15 residues. Trimming removed 2 bases from V and 6 bases from J; junction bases left unmatched: 5. The CDR3 DNA reads as TGTGCCAGCTCACCAGGGCTAGCGGGAGGGCCCGAGCAGTACTTC. Translating it yields CASSPGLAGGPEQYF.

The J gene is TRBJ1-2, the V gene TRBV19; D is unresolved. CDR3 length: 14 amino acids. The V and J ends lost 1 base and 2 bases respectively, with 8 bases between them. Germline V gene data show CDR1 as LNHDA and CDR2 as SQIVND (reference sequence). The CDR3 DNA is TGTGCCAGTAGTATAGTGGGCGCCAACTATGGCTACACCTTC. Protein: CASSIVGANYGYTF. The variable domain in full, completed from reference TRBV19 and TRBJ1-2, reads DGGITQSPKYLFRKEGQNVTLSCEQNLNHDAMYWYRQDPGQGLRLIYYSQIVNDFQKGDIAEGYSVSREKKESFPLTVTSAQKNPTAFYLCASSIVGANYGYTFGSGTRLTVV.

This clone was observed a single time. CDR3 in DNA: TGTGCCATCAGTGGGAAGCGGGGGAACACCGGGGAGCTGTTTTTT. Residues: CAISGKRGNTGELFF. The chain employs TRBV10-3 and TRBJ2-2; 7 bases line up with TRBD2. This CDR3 has 15 amino acids. Germline assignment: CDR1 ENHRY and CDR2 SYGVKD. With V trimmed by 4 bases and J by 1 base, 3 bases remained unmatched.

The rearrangement joins TRBV5-4 to TRBJ1-1; D perhaps matches TRBD1 (5 bases). The germline V and J ends were trimmed by 4 bases and 3 bases, with 16 bases remaining between them. The CDR3 has 15 amino acids. In germline, CDR1 is SGHNT, CDR2 YYREEE (reference sequence). The CDR3 sequence is CASSPRDRGYTEAFF. The CDR3, as DNA: TGTGCCAGCAGCCCAAGGGACCGAGGCTACACTGAAGCTTTCTTT.

The rearrangement links TRBV19 to TRBJ2-6; the D is unclear. This CDR3 is 17 amino acids long. V was pared by 1 base and J by 0 bases, with 10 bases between. Germline assignment: CDR1 LNHDA and CDR2 SQIVND (reference sequence). The CDR3 nucleotides read TGTGCCAGTAGTATAGTTTGGTCCAGCTCTGGGGCCAACGTCCTGACTTTC. As protein: CASSIVWSSSGANVLTF.

This chain joins TRBV6-6 and TRBJ2-7; maybe TRBD1 (5 bases). V lost 6 bases, J lost 3 bases, and 12 bases lay in between. CDR3 length: 13 residues. Germline CDR1 MNHNY, CDR2 SVGAGI (reference sequence). The CDR3 sequence is CASSPTGRYEQYF. Here the CDR3 DNA reads TGTGCCAGCAGCCCTACAGGTCGCTACGAGCAGTACTTC.

The chain uses TRBV30 and TRBJ1-5; D gene uncertain. The CDR3 has 13 amino acids. Germline V CDR1 and CDR2: GTSNPN, SVGIG (reference sequence). V gave up 3 bases and J gave up 9 bases, with 15 bases separating them. CDR3 amino acids: CAWRPRGDLPQHF. CDR3 DNA sequence: TGTGCCTGGAGACCCCGGGGAGATCTGCCCCAGCATTTT.

This chain uses TRBV30 with TRBJ1-1; 7 nucleotides agree with TRBD1. V gave up 1 base and J gave up 1 base; unmatched junction bases: 9. The germline CDR1 and CDR2 sequences are GTSNPN and SVGIG (reference sequence). The CDR3 covers 16 residues. CDR3 amino acids: CAWSGQLAGGNTEAFF. Written as DNA, the CDR3 is TGTGCCTGGAGTGGTCAGCTCGCAGGGGGGAACACTGAAGCTTTCTTT.

This clone was observed a single time. The V gene is TRBV7-2, the J gene TRBJ1-4; no definite D call. Germline CDR1 reads SGHTA; CDR2 reads FQGNSA. V was cut by 2 bases and J by 3 bases, with 10 bases left in between. The CDR3 is made up of 15 amino acids. The CDR3 region is CASSLLPGSNEKLFF. The CDR3 coding sequence is TGTGCCAGCAGCTTATTGCCAGGCTCTAATGAAAAACTGTTTTTT.

CDR3 sequence reads: CASLEQGTYEQYF. Here the CDR3 DNA reads TGTGCCAGCCTTGAACAGGGCACCTACGAGCAGTACTTC. The chain carries TRBV2 and TRBJ2-7, with D perhaps TRBD1 (6 bases). The germline V gene has CDR1 SNHLY and CDR2 FYNNEI. V was cut by 8 bases and J by 2 bases, with 13 bases left in between. The CDR3 is 13 amino acids.

V and J are TRBV7-9 and TRBJ2-1; 13 bases align to TRBD2. V lost 1 base to trimming and J lost 5 bases; unmatched junction nucleotides: 5. Germline values: CDR1 SEHNR, CDR2 FQNEAQ (reference sequence). This CDR3 spans 17 amino acids. CDR3 residues: CASSLGGLAGVHNEQFF. CDR3 sequence (DNA): TGTGCCAGCAGCTTAGGCGGACTAGCGGGAGTGCACAATGAGCAGTTCTTC.

The chain employs TRBV2 and TRBJ2-3; 7 bases are a match to TRBD1. Germline assignment: CDR1 SNHLY and CDR2 FYNNEI. V lost 8 bases, J lost 4 bases, and 6 bases stayed unmatched. This CDR3 is built from 13 residues. This chain's CDR3 is CASFRDSPDTQYF. DNA of the CDR3: TGTGCCAGCTTCCGGGACAGCCCAGATACGCAGTATTTT.

The chain recombines TRBV30 with TRBJ1-3, with D unresolved. Germline-derived CDR1 and CDR2 are GTSNPN and SVGIG (reference sequence). V lost 0 bases, J lost 7 bases, and 10 bases lay in between. This CDR3 spans 13 amino acids. The CDR3 is CAWSVNSRNTIYF. The CDR3 DNA reads TGTGCCTGGAGTGTTAACAGCCGGAACACCATATATTTT.

This chain connects TRBV5-6 to TRBJ2-1; TRBD2 aligns across 8 bases. CDR1 is SGHDT, CDR2 YYEEEE, per germline. The junction had 7 bases not matched to a gene; V was cut back by 2 bases and J by 12 bases. The CDR3 has 13 residues. The CDR3 DNA sequence: TGTGCCAGCAGCTTATATAGCGGGGCTGGGCAGTTCTTC. Protein: CASSLYSGAGQFF.

The CDR3 loop is CASRLAGGRYNEQFF. In DNA, the CDR3 is TGTGCCAGCAGACTAGCGGGAGGCCGGTACAATGAGCAGTTCTTC. The rearrangement links TRBV7-2 to TRBJ2-1, with 12 bases fitting TRBD2. This CDR3 comprises 15 residues. Germline-derived CDR1 and CDR2 are SGHTA and FQGNSA. Unmatched junction bases numbered 4, after V lost 6 bases and J lost 4 bases.

The chain is built from TRBV5-1 and TRBJ2-7; TRBD2 matches at 9 bases. The CDR3 sequence is 15 residues long. With V trimmed by 2 bases and J by 5 bases, 8 bases remained unmatched. Germline V gene sequence: CDR1 SGHRS, CDR2 YFSETQ. Here the CDR3 reads CASSFQGSGSNEQYF. The CDR3 region has the DNA TGCGCCAGCAGCTTTCAAGGTAGCGGGAGCAACGAGCAGTACTTC. Filled out from reference TRBV5-1 and TRBJ2-7, the complete variable domain reads KAGVTQTPRYLIKTRGQQVTLSCSPISGHRSVSWYQQTPGQGLQFLFEYFSETQRNKGNFPGRFSGRQFSNSRSEMNVSTLELGDSALYLCASSFQGSGSNEQYFGPGTRLTVT.

This chain connects TRBV27 to TRBJ2-5; maybe TRBD1 (6 bases). With 0 bases removed from V and 5 bases from J, the gap between germline ends came to 31 bases. CDR3 length equals 21 residues. The germline gives CDR1 MNHEY, CDR2 SMNVEV (reference sequence). Here the CDR3 DNA reads TGTGCCAGCAGTTTATCGAGCAGCCAGCACCAAACAGGGCCCCTGGGGGAGACCCAGTACTTC. Its protein product is CASSLSSSQHQTGPLGETQYF.

The V and J genes are TRBV10-2 and TRBJ2-7, with 7 nucleotides matching TRBD2. With 4 bases clipped from V and 0 bases from J, the junction kept 12 bases outside the gene matches. CDR3 length equals 17 residues. Germline loops: CDR1 WSHSY, CDR2 SAAADI. The CDR3 reads CASSVPSAGVPSYEQYF. The CDR3 DNA sequence: TGCGCCAGCAGTGTTCCCAGCGCGGGAGTACCCTCCTACGAGCAGTACTTC.

V usage is TRBV5-5 and J usage is TRBJ1-5; D is unclear. V lost 0 bases, J lost 4 bases, and 8 bases lay in between. Germline V gene lookup returns CDR1 SGHKS and CDR2 YYEKEE (reference sequence). There are 14 residues in the CDR3. Here the CDR3 reads CASSLEPRNQPQHF. In DNA, the CDR3 is TGTGCCAGCAGCTTGGAGCCTCGAAATCAGCCCCAGCATTTT.

The V gene is TRBV2, the J gene TRBJ1-1; D is ambiguous. CDR1 is SNHLY and CDR2 is FYNNEI in the germline V gene. The CDR3 length is 13 residues. V shed 5 bases and J shed 1 base, with 8 bases lying between them. CDR3 sequence: CASSLAQNTEAFF. CDR3 DNA: TGTGCCAGCAGTTTAGCGCAGAACACTGAAGCTTTCTTT.

The J gene is TRBJ2-7, the V gene TRBV14; unclear D gene. Trimming cost V 6 bases and J 4 bases, with 7 bases left between them. Germline V gene lookup returns CDR1 SGHDN and CDR2 FVKESK. The CDR3 runs 11 residues. The CDR3 DNA reads TGTGCCAGCAGTCTCTATTACGAGCAGTACTTC. Amino acid sequence: CASSLYYEQYF.

V usage is TRBV27 and J usage is TRBJ2-7, with a tentative D call TRBD1 (5 bases). This CDR3 comprises 15 residues. The germline CDR1 and CDR2 sequences are MNHEY and SMNVEV (reference sequence). V was shortened by 1 base and J by 2 bases, with 12 bases between the two germline ends. CDR3 in amino acids: CASSLYSGPAYEQYF. Here the CDR3 DNA reads TGTGCCAGCAGTTTATACTCAGGGCCTGCCTACGAGCAGTACTTC.

The chain's CDR3 is CASGTGFEKLFF. CDR3 bases: TGTGCTAGTGGCACGGGGTTTGAAAAACTGTTTTTT. The chain couples TRBV12-5 to TRBJ1-4; D is uncertain. Trimming removed 6 bases from V and 7 bases from J, with 9 bases in between. Germline V gene sequence: CDR1 LGHNT, CDR2 FRNRAP. CDR3 length equals 12 residues.

This clone was counted once. The chain recombines TRBV9 with TRBJ1-1; D is uncertain. Germline V gives CDR1 SGDLS, CDR2 YYNGEE. Trimming removed 0 bases at V and 1 base at J, with 7 bases between. There are 14 residues in the CDR3. The CDR3 bases are TGTGCCAGCAGCGTAGCCGGGGAGAACACTGAAGCTTTCTTT. It encodes CASSVAGENTEAFF.